This TCR beta chain was observed in a study of technical replicates of blood from several donors (dated by TCRdb to 2016 to 2017). This clone was observed a single time. This clone's antigen is unknown. Nothing much larger sits one base from this clone, and base qualities are not available. Library generation was performed with the immunoSEQ multiplex PCR assay. TCRdb took over this immuneACCESS table, retaining in-frame rearrangements with V and J assigned. Such tables are incomplete; in checked studies, under half of the missing clones stem from an unresolved V gene, and the remainder is unexplained. The sample table records under 90,000 clones; just under 95% of these occur just once. Roughly 0.25% of the sample is in the top ten clones. Sequencing input: T cells isolated from PBMCs. This receptor was identified in a human donor in good health.

The DNA is TGTGCCAGCAGTTTTGGGACTAACTACGAATACAATGAGCAGTTCTTC. Its protein reads: CASSFGTNYEYNEQFF. This sequence uses TRBV28 and TRBJ2-1; TRBD2 aligns with 7 central bases. Reading from cysteine to phenylalanine, the CDR3 counts 16 amino acids. Here the CDR3 DNA is all that survives: 48 bases in frame from base 1. As encoded in the germline V gene, CDR1 is MDHEN while CDR2 is SYDVKM. V ends up 3 bases short and J 4 bases short, with an unmatched junction base count of 9.